The clone carrying this TCR beta chain was found a few times. These data originate in a study of blood T cell repertoires in COVID-19. Study overall: The samples span acute and convalescent COVID-19 from the United States, Italy and Spain.

Germline CDR1 reads LGHDT; CDR2 reads YNNKEL (reference sequence). The CDR3 runs 15 residues. V was clipped by 4 bases and J by 1 base; unmatched bases: 2. Sequencing was performed with immunoSEQ multiplex PCR; in TCRdb, only in-frame clones are kept and a portion is missing. The data show 40,000 to 45,000 clones, just under 70% seen once. This clonotype was sampled from a man older than 75 with acute or convalescent COVID-19. Sample: peripheral blood. This chain connects TRBV3-1 (or the pseudogene TRBV3-2) to TRBJ2-2; 8 bases agree with TRBD2. CDR3 loop: CASSLAGLNTGELFF. The CDR3 DNA reads as TGTGCCAGCAGCCTAGCGGGATTGAACACCGGGGAGCTGTTTTTT.